Following are 25 T cell receptor beta chains from one sample sequenced in a study of T cells in Graves' hyperthyroidism and ophthalmopathy. From RNA transcripts, TCR beta CDR3 regions were amplified. Initially, a first-round RT-PCR of the TCR CDR3 employed the HTBI primer set. Via MiXCR, TCRdb re-called the multiplex PCR reads, giving one row per CDR3 protein. The sample consists of about 610,000 distinct CDR3 sequences, around 45% of them appearing once. The specimen sequenced was peripheral blood or thyroid tissue (not recorded which). These receptors came from a woman younger than 35 with Graves' hyperthyroidism.

The rearrangement uses TRBV20-1 and TRBJ2-7, with no clear D. With the DNA end fitting TRBJ2-1 better, the J assignment may be wrong. Germline-derived CDR1 and CDR2 are DFQATT and SNEGSKA (reference sequence). The CDR3 covers 11 residues. In DNA, the CDR3 is TGCAGTGCTCGAAGGTACCCTGAGCAGTTCTTC. This codes for CSARRYPEQFF.

This clonotype was counted at least ten times. CDR3 in DNA: TGCAGCGTTGAAGAAAAGGCCCCTCAGGGGTCCGGGGCCAACGTCCTGACTTTC. Amino acids: CSVEEKAPQGSGANVLTF. The V call is TRBV29-1, the J call TRBJ2-6; D is perhaps TRBD1 (6 bases). Germline V CDR1 and CDR2: SQVTM, ANQGSEA. The CDR3 length is 18 residues. V dropped 0 bases and J dropped 4 bases, with 19 bases sitting between them.

This chain uses TRBV25-1 with TRBJ2-5, with 7 bases fitting TRBD1. Trimming at V came to 8 bases and at J to 1 base, leaving 7 bases not matched to a gene. The CDR3 is 14 amino acids. Germline V lookup: CDR1 MGHDK, CDR2 SYGVNS. CDR3: CASLGDSLQETQYF. The CDR3, as DNA: TGTGCCAGCTTAGGGGACAGTCTCCAAGAGACCCAGTACTTC. Combining the CDR3 with reference TRBV25-1 and TRBJ2-5 gives the whole variable domain EADIYQTPRYLVIGTGKKITLECSQTMGHDKMYWYQQDPGMELHLIHYSYGVNSTEKGDLSSESTVSRIRTEHFPLTLESARPSHTSQYLCASLGDSLQETQYFGPGTRLLVL.

The V call is TRBV7-3, the J call TRBJ1-3, with D possibly matching TRBD1 (6 bases). The CDR3 sequence is 16 residues long. V lost 6 bases and J 0 bases, leaving 15 bases between the germline ends. Germline V gene lookup returns CDR1 SGHTA and CDR2 FQGTGA. CDR3 sequence reads: CASRVRGPYSGNTIYF. DNA for the CDR3: TGTGCCAGCAGAGTTCGGGGGCCGTACTCTGGAAACACCATATATTTT.

The table lists this clonotype with a few counts. The V gene is TRBV27, the J gene TRBJ1-1, with a tentative D call TRBD1 (5 bases). The CDR3 is made up of 15 amino acids. CDR1 MNHEY and CDR2 SMNVEV come from the germline V gene (reference sequence). Trimming removed 0 bases from V and 1 base from J, with 9 bases in between. CDR3 coding DNA: TGTGCCAGCAGTTTATCGACAGTGACGAACACTGAAGCTTTCTTT. Protein: CASSLSTVTNTEAFF.

This clonotype was detected many times. V and J are TRBV2 and TRBJ1-4, with D unresolved. Germline assignment: CDR1 SNHLY and CDR2 FYNNEI. The CDR3 totals 13 residues. V was clipped by 3 bases and J by 5 bases, with 7 bases between them. This chain's CDR3 is CASSDGYNEKLFF. CDR3 DNA: TGTGCCAGCAGTGATGGGTACAATGAAAAACTGTTTTTT.

V usage is TRBV19 and J usage is TRBJ2-7, with unresolved D. CDR3 length: 12 residues. Germline CDR1 LNHDA, CDR2 SQIVND (reference sequence). V lost 3 bases and J lost 6, with 9 bases in between. This CDR3 is CASSMGGSEQYF. The DNA of the CDR3 is TGTGCCAGTAGTATGGGTGGATCCGAGCAGTACTTC.

Regarding this clonotype: A read error may produce the germline difference seen at one junction end. The gene calls are TRBV7-8 and TRBJ2-5, with D hard to call. The CDR3 covers 11 residues. Germline lookup yields CDR1 SGHVS and CDR2 FQNEAQ. CDR3 region: CASSLKETRYF. CDR3 nucleotides: TGTGCCAGCAGCCTAAAGGAGACCCGGTACTTC.

V is TRBV3-1 and J is TRBJ2-3; 7 positions match TRBD1. Trimming cost V 1 base and J 2 bases; bases outside gene matches: 3. This CDR3 spans 15 amino acids. Germline V gene data show CDR1 as LGHDT and CDR2 as YNNKEL (reference sequence). The CDR3: CASSQGTGHTDTQYF. CDR3 nucleotides: TGTGCCAGCAGCCAAGGGACAGGACACACAGATACGCAGTATTTT.

The CDR3 region has the DNA TGTGCCAGCAGTGGGACAGGGGGCCTTCAGCCCCAGCATTTT. Protein sequence: CASSGTGGLQPQHF. The rearrangement links TRBV2 to TRBJ1-5; 11 bases agree with TRBD1. After removal of 4 bases from V and 6 bases from J, the junction contained 2 bases not matched to a gene. Germline V lookup: CDR1 SNHLY, CDR2 FYNNEI. The CDR3 length is 14 residues.

This clonotype was counted at least ten times. This CDR3 reads CASSLSSSGASNYGYTF. CDR3 DNA: TGCGCCAGCAGCCTGAGCTCTTCGGGGGCATCTAACTATGGCTACACCTTC. The chain recombines TRBV4-3 with TRBJ1-2; D perhaps matches TRBD1 (6 bases). Germline V gives CDR1 LGHNA, CDR2 YSLEER. The ends were cut back, 4 bases at V and 0 bases at J, with 18 bases in the middle. The CDR3 contains 17 residues.

A few counts support this clonotype. The gene calls are TRBV15 and TRBJ1-1; maybe TRBD1 (6 bases). CDR3 length: 15 amino acids. The germline V and J ends were trimmed by 3 bases and 0 bases, with 11 bases remaining between them. Germline CDR1 reads LNHNV; CDR2 reads YYDKDF (reference sequence). CDR3 in DNA: TGTGCCACCAGCAGGGGTGGACAGATGAACACTGAAGCTTTCTTT. Translation: CATSRGGQMNTEAFF.

This clonotype was detected many times. The chain couples TRBV7-9 to TRBJ1-2; the match to TRBD1 covers 8 bases. Per germline, CDR1 SEHNR and CDR2 FQNEAQ (reference sequence). The CDR3 is 14 amino acids. V lost 0 bases, J lost 7 bases, and 4 bases stayed unmatched. The CDR3 here is CASSLAGRGPGYTF. The DNA of the CDR3 is TGTGCCAGCAGCTTAGCTGGCAGGGGGCCTGGCTACACCTTC.

The chain is built from TRBV27 and TRBJ1-5; 9 nucleotides agree with TRBD1. V shed 6 bases, J shed 5 bases, and the junction held 11 bases outside the gene matches. CDR1 is MNHEY and CDR2 is SMNVEV in the germline V gene (reference sequence). The length of the CDR3 is 16 residues. CDR3 loop: CASRHVRDRDDQPQHF. The CDR3 bases are TGTGCCAGCAGACATGTCCGGGACAGGGACGATCAGCCCCAGCATTTT.

This clonotype was seen a handful of times. The J gene is TRBJ2-3, the V gene TRBV2; the D is unclear. V lost 7 bases and J 5 bases, leaving 10 bases between the germline ends. This CDR3 spans 12 amino acids. Germline CDR1 reads SNHLY; CDR2 reads FYNNEI. CDR3 sequence reads: CASTPIGDTQYF. The CDR3 DNA is TGTGCCAGCACCCCAATCGGAGATACGCAGTATTTT.

The V gene is TRBV2, the J gene TRBJ2-3, with D maybe TRBD1 (6 bases). The V gene lost 8 bases and the J gene lost 3 bases, with 15 bases spanning the gap. Germline loops: CDR1 SNHLY, CDR2 FYNNEI. This CDR3 has 14 residues. The CDR3 DNA reads as TGTGCCAGCTATCCCCTAGGGGGAACAGATACGCAGTATTTT. Protein: CASYPLGGTDTQYF.

The chain has TRBV19 and TRBJ2-7, with 11 bases that match TRBD1. The germline V gene encodes CDR1 LNHDA and CDR2 SQIVND (reference sequence). Trimming at V came to 3 bases and at J to 6 bases, leaving 4 bases not matched to a gene. The CDR3 spans 14 residues. The CDR3 spells CASSMDRGPGEQYF. The CDR3 DNA sequence: TGTGCCAGTAGTATGGACAGGGGGCCCGGCGAGCAGTACTTC.

This clonotype came up many times. The V and J genes are TRBV7-9 and TRBJ2-7; no clear D gene. Germline CDR1 reads SEHNR; CDR2 reads FQNEAQ (reference sequence). Trimming pared 5 bases from V and 0 bases from J, leaving 14 bases between. This CDR3 has 15 residues. CDR3 sequence reads: CASSHFPSSSYEQYF. The CDR3 region has the DNA TGTGCCAGCAGCCACTTCCCTTCGTCCTCCTACGAGCAGTACTTC. Complete variable domain (other parts from reference TRBV7-9 and TRBJ2-7): DTGVSQNPRHKITKRGQNVTFRCDPISEHNRLYWYRQTLGQGPEFLTYFQNEAQLEKSRLLSDRFSAERPKGSFSTLEIQRTEQGDSAMYLCASSHFPSSSYEQYFGPGTRLTVT.

The V gene is TRBV15, the J gene TRBJ1-6; D uncertain. Germline CDR1 LNHNV, CDR2 YYDKDF (reference sequence). Trimming stripped 3 bases from V and 10 bases from J, with 13 bases between. This CDR3 contains 14 residues. The CDR3 region has the DNA TGTGCCACCAGCAGCTCCACGGGTTACTCACCCCTCCACTTT. This sequence encodes CATSSSTGYSPLHF.

This clonotype came up many times. V gene TRBV7-9 combines with J gene TRBJ2-5; D is unclear. Germline values: CDR1 SEHNR, CDR2 FQNEAQ (reference sequence). The V end was cut by 5 bases, the J end by 3 bases, with 13 bases between. The CDR3 runs to 14 residues. For the CDR3, the DNA is TGTGCCAGCAGCCCCGAAAGCGTTAAAGAGACCCAGTACTTC. Its protein is CASSPESVKETQYF.

The chain uses TRBV29-1 and TRBJ1-1; D is undetermined. The CDR3 sequence is 16 residues long. Germline CDR1 and CDR2: SQVTM and ANQGSEA. V was pared by 4 bases and J by 0 bases, with 18 bases between. The CDR3, as DNA: TGCAGCGTTGGGCTAGACGGACGTTCCATGAACACTGAAGCTTTCTTT. It yields the protein CSVGLDGRSMNTEAFF.

In its sample, this clonotype was seen a few times. The chain carries TRBV19 and TRBJ1-5; weak D call: TRBD1 (5 bases). V dropped 5 bases and J dropped 6 bases, with 17 bases sitting between them. The CDR3 runs 15 residues. Germline V gene data show CDR1 as LNHDA and CDR2 as SQIVND (reference sequence). CDR3 sequence reads: CASSWGLSKFQPQHF. The CDR3 DNA reads as TGTGCCAGTAGTTGGGGGTTAAGTAAGTTTCAGCCCCAGCATTTT.

The J gene is TRBJ2-7, the V gene TRBV19; D is unresolved. The DNA end is a closer match to TRBJ2-1, so the J assignment may be wrong. The CDR3 consists of 12 residues. Germline-derived CDR1 and CDR2 are LNHDA and SQIVND (reference sequence). The CDR3 bases are TGTGCCAGTAGTATGGAAGGCGGTGAGCAGTTCTTC. It specifies CASSMEGGEQFF.

This clonotype was found many times. The chain combines TRBV10-2 with TRBJ1-5; D gene uncertain. The CDR3 loop spans 14 amino acids. Germline V gene sequence: CDR1 WSHSY, CDR2 SAAADI. Trimming pared 1 base from V and 0 bases from J, leaving 4 bases between. CDR3 in amino acids: CASSEFHSNQPQHF. CDR3 nucleotide sequence: TGCGCCAGCAGTGAGTTTCATAGCAATCAGCCCCAGCATTTT.

There are a few counts of this clonotype. The rearrangement joins TRBV4-1 to TRBJ1-2, with TRBD1 as a possible D gene (5 bases). Germline loops: CDR1 MGHRA, CDR2 YSYEKL. Trimming shortened V by 2 bases and J by 3 bases, and 13 bases separated the two germline ends. This CDR3 spans 15 amino acids. The CDR3 sequence is CASSQWGGRDYGYTF. The CDR3 DNA reads as TGCGCCAGCAGCCAATGGGGCGGGAGGGACTATGGCTACACCTTC.